These 2 T cell receptor beta chains originate from one sample sequenced in a study of siplizumab effects on memory and regulatory T cells. Produced via immunoSEQ multiplex PCR; TCRdb's table is partial and in-frame only. Here the sample spans more than 85,000 clones, 94% being singletons. Sequenced input: Tregs sorted from blood. The receptors stem from a human donor in good health.

The V and J genes are TRBV28 and TRBJ1-5; TRBD1 agrees at 7 bases. The CDR3 consists of 16 residues. Germline CDR1 and CDR2: MDHEN and SYDVKM. The ends lost 0 bases at V and 5 bases at J; junction bases unmatched: 7. The CDR3 DNA reads TGTGCCAGCAGTTTATGGGGCGGGACAGCTCATCAGCCCCAGCATTTT. Protein sequence: CASSLWGGTAHQPQHF.

The chain is built from TRBV5-4 and TRBJ1-2; D remains unclear. Trimming took 4 bases from V and 8 from J, leaving 15 bases between them. This CDR3 is 13 amino acids long. Germline CDR1 is SGHNT and CDR2 is YYREEE (reference sequence). The CDR3 DNA follows: TGTGCCAGCAGCCCCGACCCGGTAAGCGGCTACACCTTC. This encodes CASSPDPVSGYTF. The full variable domain, in which reference TRBV5-4 and TRBJ1-2 provide the parts outside the CDR3, is ETGVTQSPTHLIKTRGQQVTLRCSSQSGHNTVSWYQQALGQGPQFIFQYYREEENGRGNFPPRFSGLQFPNYSSELNVNALELDDSALYLCASSPDPVSGYTFGSGTRLTVV.